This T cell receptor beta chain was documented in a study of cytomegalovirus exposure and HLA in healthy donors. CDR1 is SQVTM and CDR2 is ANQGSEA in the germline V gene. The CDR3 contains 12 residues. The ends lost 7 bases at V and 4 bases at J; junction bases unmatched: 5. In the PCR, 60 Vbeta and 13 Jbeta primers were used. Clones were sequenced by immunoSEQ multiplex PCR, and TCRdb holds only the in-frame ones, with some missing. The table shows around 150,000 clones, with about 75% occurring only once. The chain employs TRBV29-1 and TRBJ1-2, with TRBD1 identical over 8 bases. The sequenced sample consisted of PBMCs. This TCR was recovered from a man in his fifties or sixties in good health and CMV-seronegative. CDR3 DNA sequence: TGCAGCGGTTTAACAGGGGGCTATGGCTACACCTTC. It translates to CSGLTGGYGYTF. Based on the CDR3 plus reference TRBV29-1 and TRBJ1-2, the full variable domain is SAVISQKPSRDICQRGTSLTIQCQVDSQVTMMFWYRQQPGQSLTLIATANQGSEATYESGFVIDKFPISRPNLTFSTLTVSNMSPEDSSIYLCSGLTGGYGYTFGSGTRLTVV.